Given below is one T cell receptor beta chain in context. This clone has just a few counts. Its antigen target is currently unknown. Per-base qualities were not stored, and no clone one base away is much larger. The entire isolated RNA was reverse transcribed using the High Capacity cDNA Reverse Transcription Kit, and thus expressed TCRB transcripts were sequenced. Naive, central memory and regulatory T cell samples underwent deep immunoSEQ sequencing, averaging about 3.5 million total reads per sample. Sorted cells were lysed in RLT buffer and RNA was extracted with DNase-treated RNeasy Micro or Mini kits, depending on cell number. To prevent cross-contamination, every cell subset was processed on its own, while patient and healthy donor samples were processed together. The immunoSEQ multiplex PCR was used to amplify TCRB sequences from cDNA, yielding 87-bp fragments that span the CDR3 region. The amplicons were sequenced using the Illumina HiSeq platform. Per the authors' processing: Synthetic template baselines were used to correct PCR bias computationally, reads within Hamming distance 2 were collapsed together, and singletons that could not be merged were discarded. By aligning reads against IMGT, V, D and J genes, CDR3 length, and insertions or deletions at six rearrangement sites were assigned. Within each subset, clonotype counts were normalized to sorted cell number, after which true diversity and Gini coefficients were computed with the tcR R package. The overlap coefficient, calculated on TCRB nucleotide sequences, was used to measure repertoire sharing. Out-of-frame TCRB sequences from naive cells were analyzed as a proxy for the pre-selection repertoire. In TCRdb, the immuneACCESS table is reduced to in-frame sequences with V and J assigned. These tables do not hold every clone; where another copy was compared, an unresolved V gene accounts for under half, and the others remain unexplained. The DNA was the basis for D and trimming; V, J and clone size are from that table. This sample has almost 350,000 clones in its table, and about 20% of those were observed once. The ten biggest clones cover approximately 0.041% of the sample.

From each donor, a single peripheral blood sample of 95 to 150 mL on average was drawn into heparinised tubes. A BD FACSAria II was used to sort naive, central memory, regulatory and stem cell-like memory CD4+ T cells with a panel that included CD45RO, CCR7, CD25, CD127, CD95 and CD27. Every sorted population had a purity above 95%. Right away, PBMCs were isolated by Lymphoprep density gradient centrifugation and were stained directly, with no culture step. So that batch effects would be minimized, each experiment stained and sorted samples in pairs, pairing one healthy donor with one patient. This entry comes from a study of beta chain features in type 1 diabetes listed by TCRdb under 2018. For context, the study as a whole: No differences in mean age, gender distribution, total cell number or subset yield were found between patients and healthy donors. A total of about 110 million sorted cells were examined across all samples, and the number of cells per subset was strongly correlated with RNA yield. The study compared TCRB repertoires of sorted circulating CD4+ T cell subsets between recently diagnosed type 1 diabetes patients and matched healthy donors. Naive and central memory subsets were obtained from all 28 donors, but regulatory and stem cell-like memory subsets were isolated from only 8 patients and roughly 8 healthy donors.

Broad study findings and their caveats: Because small numbers of individuals were included in the HLA sub-analyses, any influence of HLA type on TCRB rearrangement was left unresolved. At VDJ recombination sites, type 1 diabetes patients had fewer insertions and more deleted nucleotides, which implies abnormalities in thymic rearrangement. A moderate but significant shortening of TCRB CDR3 length was observed in type 1 diabetes patients in all four CD4+ subsets. Shorter templates might have been favored by PCR, but patient and control samples were amplified and corrected together, so both groups would have been affected equally by any skew. Naive, central memory and regulatory TCRB repertoires appeared more similar among patients than among healthy donors. Because cDNA was sequenced instead of genomic DNA, highly expressing activated cells could be over-represented, though the groups showed no difference in activation or CD3 levels.

Sequenced input: naive CD4+ T cells from blood. Reading the label with the study, this specimen's cell subset or site is: true naive CD4+ T cells. The receptor was isolated from a woman aged 18-30 years in good health.

This receptor carries the CDR3 CASTEQGAQPQHF. The sequenced DNA: TGTGCCAGCACCGAACAGGGGGCTCAGCCCCAGCATTTT. The sequence joins TRBV2 to TRBJ1-5; the central 9 bases match TRBD1. Based on the germline V gene, the CDR1 and CDR2 sequences are SNHLY and FYNNEI. The CDR3 numbers 13 residues from cysteine through phenylalanine. Just the 39-base CDR3 DNA is kept, in frame starting at base 1. Trimmed from V: 7 bases; trimmed from J: 6 bases; junction bases lacking a gene match: 4.